The source of this T cell receptor (beta chain) is a study of spatial heterogeneity in lung cancer. Study-wide findings and caveats: One measure, the expanded intratumoral alpha and beta TCR count, tracked tumor mutation counts.

Time point reported: sample taken at primary tumor resection. The donor group consisted of roughly 76 patients who had untreated, early-stage non-small cell lung cancer. This clonotype was counted many times. Its antigen remains unidentified. A library prepared for alpha chains yielded this beta chain as an off-target read; its size is of little meaning. TCRdb re-called the 5' RACE reads through MiXCR, storing one row per CDR3 protein. Here the sample spans about 6,900 distinct CDR3 sequences, around 12% being singletons. Germline CDR1 reads SQVTM; CDR2 reads ANQGSEA. V was shortened by 5 bases and J by 5 bases, with 10 bases between the two germline ends. CDR3 length equals 11 residues.

The clonotype comes from a male donor with early-stage non-small cell lung cancer. The material sequenced was lung tumor tissue, taken at surgery. The chain recombines TRBV29-1 with TRBJ2-7, with D perhaps matching TRBD2 (6 bases). Here the CDR3 DNA reads TGCAGCGTTCTCTGGAGGGACGAGCAGTACTTC. It codes for CSVLWRDEQYF.